The 15 T cell receptor beta chains presented below share a single source sample, sequenced in a study of T cell repertoires in cytomegalovirus infection. Antigens of these TCRs are unknown. Each CDR3 protein gets one entry after TCRdb re-called the reads with MiXCR. The sample includes 830,000 or so distinct CDR3 sequences, around a third of them seen just once. The material was cultured CD8+ T cells from PBMCs, obtained from culture after CMV antigen stimulation. All receptors derive from a human donor in good health (CMV status not recorded). Some clones in this sample may be carry-over from other donors' samples.

The table lists this clonotype with a few counts. J is TRBJ2-7 and V is TRBV4-2; tentatively, D is TRBD1 (5 bases). The CDR3 runs 13 residues. Trimming pared 0 bases from V and 6 bases from J, leaving 9 bases between. Germline CDR1 and CDR2: LGHNA and YNFKEQ. The CDR3 region is CASSQDLGAEQYV. DNA of the CDR3: TGTGCCAGCAGCCAAGATCTAGGGGCCGAGCAGTACGTC.

The chain combines TRBV2 with TRBJ2-7, with TRBD1 identical over 9 bases. The CDR3 has 14 residues. Germline V CDR1 and CDR2: SNHLY, FYNNEI. V lost 5 bases to trimming and J lost 3 bases; unmatched junction nucleotides: 5. DNA for the CDR3: TGTGCCAGCAGTACGATGACAGGGGGCTACGAGCAGTACGTC. It codes for CASSTMTGGYEQYV.

This clonotype was counted a few times. The V gene is TRBV29-1, the J gene TRBJ2-2; maybe TRBD1 (6 bases). V was pared by 0 bases and J by 0 bases, with 11 bases between. The CDR3 consists of 16 residues. Germline CDR1 reads SQVTM; CDR2 reads ANQGSEA. Here the CDR3 reads CSVEDRQDANTGELFF. The CDR3 bases are TGCAGCGTTGAAGATAGACAGGACGCGAACACCGGGGAGCTGTTTTTT.

There are many counts of this clonotype. The CDR3: CASSFTEDRGETQYF. Here the CDR3 DNA reads TGTGCCAGCAGCTTTACCGAGGACAGGGGAGAGACCCAGTACTTC. This chain links TRBV28 with TRBJ2-5; 9 bases match TRBD1. V was pared by 6 bases and J by 4 bases, with 9 bases of the junction left unmatched. The CDR3 loop spans 15 amino acids. The germline CDR1 and CDR2 sequences are MDHEN and SYDVKM.

The genes are TRBV27 and TRBJ2-7, with 9 bases that match TRBD1. The germline V gene has CDR1 MNHEY and CDR2 SMNVEV (reference sequence). This CDR3 contains 16 residues. V shed 4 bases and J 4 bases; nucleotides not matched to a gene: 11. CDR3 bases: TGTGCCAGCAGTTCCCCGAAGACAGGGGGGGTATACGAGCAGTACTTC. Its protein is CASSSPKTGGVYEQYF.

The table lists this clonotype with a few counts. This chain joins TRBV25-1 and TRBJ2-3; 9 nucleotides agree with TRBD1. V lost 0 bases, J lost 0 bases, and 10 bases stayed unmatched. The germline gives CDR1 MGHDK, CDR2 SYGVNS. CDR3 length: 19 residues. This CDR3 reads CASSEYTLGTGTSTDTQYF. CDR3 bases: TGTGCCAGCAGTGAATATACACTTGGGACAGGGACTAGCACAGATACGCAGTATTTT. Drawing the rest from reference TRBV25-1 and TRBJ2-3, the complete variable domain is EADIYQTPRYLVIGTGKKITLECSQTMGHDKMYWYQQDPGMELHLIHYSYGVNSTEKGDLSSESTVSRIRTEHFPLTLESARPSHTSQYLCASSEYTLGTGTSTDTQYFGPGTRLTVL.

This clonotype was recorded at least ten times. The CDR3 protein is CASSHGTREQYV. CDR3 DNA sequence: TGTGCCAGCAGCCATGGGACACGGGAGCAGTACGTC. V and J are TRBV12-3 or TRBV12-4 and TRBJ2-7; weak D call: TRBD1 (6 bases). V was clipped by 6 bases and J by 7 bases, with 13 bases between them. The CDR3 covers 12 residues.

The table lists this clonotype with a few counts. The chain is built from TRBV4-3 and TRBJ2-3; 9 positions match TRBD2. V lost 0 bases and J lost 2; bases outside the gene matches: 3. From germline, CDR1 is LGHNA and CDR2 YSLEER. The CDR3 runs 16 residues. The CDR3 region has the DNA TGCGCCAGCAGCCAAGATCCTAGCGGGGACACAGATACGCAGTATTTT. Its protein product is CASSQDPSGDTDTQYF.

This clonotype occurred a few times. This rearrangement joins TRBV27 to TRBJ2-7; the match to TRBD1 covers 7 bases. The CDR3 runs to 15 residues. The trim removed 0 bases at V and 0 bases at J, leaving 2 bases unmatched. In germline, CDR1 is MNHEY, CDR2 SMNVEV (reference sequence). Written as DNA, the CDR3 is TGTGCCAGCAGTTTATCGGGGGACAGCTCCTACGAGCAGTACTTC. Its protein is CASSLSGDSSYEQYF.

The chain uses TRBV7-9 and TRBJ2-7, with 10 nucleotides matching TRBD1. Germline CDR1 reads SEHNR; CDR2 reads FQNEAQ (reference sequence). The CDR3 consists of 16 residues. After removal of 6 bases from V and 2 bases from J, the junction contained 10 bases not matched to a gene. The CDR3 here is CASRRGRDRGAYEQYF. The CDR3 DNA reads TGTGCCAGCAGACGGGGCCGGGACAGGGGTGCCTACGAGCAGTACTTC.

This clonotype was seen only a few times. The gene calls are TRBV19 and TRBJ1-1, with D hard to call. The CDR3 extends over 13 amino acids. CDR1 and CDR2 from the germline V gene are LNHDA and SQIVND (reference sequence). V was cut by 6 bases and J by 4 bases, with 12 bases left in between. The CDR3 loop is CASSPGPVTEAFF. DNA of the CDR3: TGTGCCAGTAGCCCCGGGCCGGTCACTGAAGCTTTCTTT.

V and J are TRBV28 and TRBJ1-2; D might be TRBD1 (5 bases). CDR3 length equals 14 residues. V gave up 5 bases and J gave up 3 bases, with 13 bases separating them. Germline V gene sequence: CDR1 MDHEN, CDR2 SYDVKM. Here the CDR3 reads CASSGGQGDYGYTF. In nucleotides, the CDR3 is TGTGCCAGCAGTGGGGGTCAGGGCGACTATGGCTACACCTTC.

This clonotype has only a few counts. The chain carries TRBV7-8 and TRBJ2-7; tentatively, D is TRBD2 (5 bases). The CDR3 is made up of 15 amino acids. Germline CDR1 SGHVS, CDR2 FQNEAQ. Trimming took 1 base from V and 0 from J, leaving 10 bases between them. As DNA, the CDR3 is TGTGCCAGCAGCTTAGGTGTGGGAGACTCCTACGAGCAGTACTTC. Amino acids: CASSLGVGDSYEQYF.

The chain employs TRBV24-1 and TRBJ2-3; TRBD1 or TRBD2 may be the D gene (5 bases each). The CDR3 contains 12 residues. V shed 2 bases and J shed 6 bases, with 5 bases lying between them. Looked up from germline, CDR1 is KGHDR and CDR2 is SFDVKD. As DNA, the CDR3 is TGTGCCACCAGTGATTGGGGGGATACGCAGTATTTT. It is translated as CATSDWGDTQYF.

DNA of the CDR3: TGTGCCAGCAGTTACTCGTGGGAGGAGACCCAGTACTTC. This sequence encodes CASSYSWEETQYF. The chain carries TRBV6-6 and TRBJ2-5, with D possibly matching TRBD2 (5 bases). Germline loops: CDR1 MNHNY, CDR2 SVGAGI (reference sequence). V dropped 0 bases and J dropped 5 bases, with 7 bases sitting between them. The length of the CDR3 is 13 residues.